This T cell receptor (beta chain) was identified in a study of T cells in localized non-small cell lung cancer. Whole-study findings and limits: Uninvolved adjacent lung had higher T cell clonality than tumor and all other tissues.

A word on this clone: Its antigen remains unidentified.

Assay used: immunoSEQ multiplex PCR; TCRdb lists only in-frame clones, some missing. The sample lists approximately 70,000 clones; about 90% were seen once. The CDR3 consists of 11 residues. V lost 5 bases to trimming and J lost 5 bases, with 9 bases between them. CDR1 SQVTM and CDR2 ANQGSEA come from the germline V gene. The chain is built from TRBV29-1 and TRBJ2-5; D is undetermined. The sequence was collected from a male donor older than 55 with stage III squamous cell lung carcinoma. Sequences were derived from peripheral blood, sampled before any cancer treatment. The CDR3 here is CSVFSGETQYF. The CDR3 nucleotides read TGCAGCGTTTTTAGTGGGGAGACCCAGTACTTC.